The following is a T cell receptor beta chain sequence with its context. The antigen is undetermined. The template used for profiling TCR beta VDJ and CDR3 was genomic DNA. TCRdb reprocessed the reads via MiXCR and lists one record per CDR3 protein. The table records about 400,000 distinct CDR3 sequences, 65% to 80% of them present only once. This record comes from a study of CD8+CD57+ T cells in acquired aplastic anemia. Across the whole study: Sorting CD4+ and CD8+ cells gave DNA averaging approximately 3 ug. Roughly 10.8 million reads were obtained on average for healthy donor CD4+ cells. Study-level points and caveats: The study identified roughly 29 CD8+ CDR3 sequences shared by patients and controls.

The CDR3 runs 15 residues. J lost 8 bases, V lost 4 bases, and 8 bases had no gene match. Germline V gene sequence: CDR1 SGHDN, CDR2 FVKESK. The clonotype originates from a human donor in good health, serving as a control. This chain links TRBV14 with TRBJ1-6, with 7 bases matching TRBD1. The sample consisted of sorted CD4+, CD8+, or CD8+CD57+ T cells (not recorded which) from PBMCs. The chain's CDR3 is CASSRPRQGYSPLHF. The CDR3 DNA follows: TGTGCCAGCAGCCGACCGCGACAGGGTTATTCACCCCTCCACTTT.